Sequencing of this TCR beta chain was carried out in a study of shared clonotypes between healthy human individuals. Method: immunoSEQ multiplex PCR; TCRdb's copy keeps in-frame clones and lacks some. The sample yields 2.3 million or so clones, 93% seen once. The clonotype was recovered from a man younger than 35 in good health. Some clones in this sample may be carry-over from other donors' samples. Sequenced material: naive CD4+ T cells from PBMCs. Subset noted: CD45RA+ positively selected.

CDR3 protein: CASSRSSGQTYNEQFF. The CDR3 coding sequence is TGTGCCAGCAGTCGGTCCTCGGGACAGACCTACAATGAGCAGTTCTTC. The chain carries TRBV27 and TRBJ2-1; 7 bases align to TRBD1. In germline, CDR1 is MNHEY, CDR2 SMNVEV (reference sequence). V shed 5 bases and J 2 bases; nucleotides not matched to a gene: 9. The CDR3 has 16 residues.